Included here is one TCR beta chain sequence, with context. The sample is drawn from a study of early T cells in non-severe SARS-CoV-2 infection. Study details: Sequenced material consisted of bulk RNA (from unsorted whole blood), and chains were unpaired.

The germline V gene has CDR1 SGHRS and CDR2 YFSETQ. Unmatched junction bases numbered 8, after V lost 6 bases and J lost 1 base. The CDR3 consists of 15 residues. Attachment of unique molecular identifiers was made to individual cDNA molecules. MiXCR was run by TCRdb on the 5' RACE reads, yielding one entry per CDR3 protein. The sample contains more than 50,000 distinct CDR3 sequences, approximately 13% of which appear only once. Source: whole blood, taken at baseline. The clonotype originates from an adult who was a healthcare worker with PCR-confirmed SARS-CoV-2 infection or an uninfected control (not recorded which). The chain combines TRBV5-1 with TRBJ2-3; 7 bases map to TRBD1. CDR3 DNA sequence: TGCGCCAGCACCTACAGGGGAGTGGGCACAGATACGCAGTATTTT. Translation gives CASTYRGVGTDTQYF.